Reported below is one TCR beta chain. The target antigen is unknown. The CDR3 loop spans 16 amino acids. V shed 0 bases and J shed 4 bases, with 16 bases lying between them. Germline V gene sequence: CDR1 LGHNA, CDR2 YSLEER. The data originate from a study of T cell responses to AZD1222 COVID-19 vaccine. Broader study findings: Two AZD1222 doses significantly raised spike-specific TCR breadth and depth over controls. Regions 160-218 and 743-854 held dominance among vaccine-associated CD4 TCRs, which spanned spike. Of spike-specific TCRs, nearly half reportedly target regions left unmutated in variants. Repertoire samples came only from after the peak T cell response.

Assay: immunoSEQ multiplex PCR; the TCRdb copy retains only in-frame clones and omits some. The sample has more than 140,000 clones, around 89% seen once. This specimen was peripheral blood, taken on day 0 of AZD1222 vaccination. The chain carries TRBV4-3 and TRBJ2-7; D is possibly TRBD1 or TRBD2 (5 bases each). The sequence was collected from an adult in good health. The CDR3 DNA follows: TGCGCCAGCAGCCAAGATGTTAGGGGAGTAGGGTACGAGCAGTACTTC. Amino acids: CASSQDVRGVGYEQYF.